This T cell receptor (beta chain) is from a study of post-analysis software for immune sequencing data. V lost 3 bases to trimming and J lost 11 bases; unmatched junction nucleotides: 6. The CDR3 extends over 12 amino acids. Per the germline V gene, CDR1 is SGHAT and CDR2 is FQNNGV. General observations from the study: The five TRBV segments detected at higher frequency in patients than in controls included TRBV5-6, TRBV5-1 and TRBV20-1.

Carried by the TCR beta cDNA libraries were unique molecular identifiers. Each batch of roughly 1 to 11 million T cells produced some 450,000 cDNA molecules. TCRdb recomputed calls from the PCR reads with MiXCR, one row per CDR3 protein. The sample includes 550,000 to 700,000 distinct CDR3 sequences, 40% to 50% of them seen just once. This clonotype was seen only a few times. Its matching antigen is unknown. Sequenced input: blood. The V gene is TRBV11-2, the J gene TRBJ2-5; TRBD2 matches 7 bases. This TCR was recovered from a girl aged 10-17 years with multiple sclerosis. For the CDR3, the DNA is TGTGCCAGCAGCTTCGGAGGGGAGGGGCAGTACTTC. It is translated as CASSFGGEGQYF.